One and the same sample provided the 26 T cell receptor beta chains below, sequenced in a study of blood T cell repertoires in COVID-19. Data came from immunoSEQ multiplex PCR; TCRdb stores just in-frame clones and leaves some out. The sample holds 20,000 to 25,000 clones, 85% to 90% seen once. Sequences were obtained from peripheral blood. Receptors originate from a woman aged 80 or over with acute or convalescent COVID-19.

V is TRBV18 and J is TRBJ1-5; D may be TRBD1 (5 bases). Germline V gives CDR1 KGHSH, CDR2 LQKENI. V lost 4 bases and J 0 bases, leaving 7 bases between the germline ends. This CDR3 contains 14 residues. This CDR3 reads CASSQTDSNQPQHF. In nucleotides, the CDR3 is TGTGCCAGCTCACAGACAGATAGCAATCAGCCCCAGCATTTT.

The gene calls are TRBV18 and TRBJ2-4, with 11 bases matching TRBD1. This CDR3 comprises 16 residues. Looked up from germline, CDR1 is KGHSH and CDR2 is LQKENI. Trimming removed 3 bases from V and 9 bases from J; junction bases left unmatched: 10. CDR3 nucleotides: TGTGCCAGCTCACCTCCGGACAGGGGGCGAGAAGGCATTCAGTACTTC. Protein: CASSPPDRGREGIQYF. The entire variable domain, with the rest obtained from reference TRBV18 and TRBJ2-4, is as follows: NAGVMQNPRHLVRRRGQEARLRCSPMKGHSHVYWYRQLPEEGLKFMVYLQKENIIDESGMPKERFSAEFPKEGPSILRIQQVVRGDSAAYFCASSPPDRGREGIQYFGAGTRLSVL.

The chain has TRBV7-9 and TRBJ2-2; TRBD1 agrees at 10 bases. The V segment lost 5 bases and the J segment 5 bases; nucleotides outside the gene matches: 5. Per germline, CDR1 SEHNR and CDR2 FQNEAQ (reference sequence). The length of the CDR3 is 15 residues. This chain's CDR3 is CASSPDRGRTGELFF. Here the CDR3 DNA reads TGTGCCAGCAGCCCGGACAGGGGGAGGACCGGGGAGCTGTTTTTT.

This chain uses TRBV5-1 with TRBJ2-2; 7 bases map to TRBD1. The CDR3 sequence is 15 residues long. V lost 3 bases to trimming and J lost 0 bases; unmatched junction nucleotides: 2. The germline V gene has CDR1 SGHRS and CDR2 YFSETQ. CDR3 sequence reads: CASSSGTANTGELFF. CDR3 nucleotides: TGCGCCAGCAGCTCCGGGACAGCGAACACCGGGGAGCTGTTTTTT.

This chain connects TRBV7-2 to TRBJ2-3, with D perhaps matching TRBD2 (6 bases). The CDR3 loop spans 14 amino acids. Germline V CDR1 and CDR2: SGHTA, FQGNSA. The V end was cut by 0 bases, the J end by 5 bases, with 9 bases between. The chain's CDR3 is CASSLAGGGDTQYF. The CDR3 nucleotides read TGTGCCAGCAGCTTAGCGGGGGGTGGAGATACGCAGTATTTT.

The chain couples TRBV10-1 to TRBJ2-4; 9 nucleotides match TRBD1. V gave up 3 bases and J gave up 0 bases; unmatched junction bases: 18. Germline V gives CDR1 WNHNN, CDR2 SYGVQD (reference sequence). This CDR3 has 21 residues. This CDR3 is CASSDRDRDQSLVLAKNIQYF. The CDR3 nucleotides read TGCGCCAGCAGTGATCGGGACAGGGATCAATCGCTTGTCCTAGCCAAAAACATTCAGTACTTC.

The J gene is TRBJ2-3, the V gene TRBV6-2 or TRBV6-3; tentatively, D is TRBD2 (6 bases). V lost 2 bases and J lost 4, with 13 bases in between. Germline V lookup: CDR1 MNHEY, CDR2 SVGEGT. This CDR3 comprises 15 residues. The CDR3 coding sequence is TGTGCCAGCAGTTACGTCGGGGGTAGGTCAGATACGCAGTATTTT. It yields the protein CASSYVGGRSDTQYF.

The V and J genes are TRBV7-9 and TRBJ2-1; D gene uncertain. Germline V lookup: CDR1 SEHNR, CDR2 FQNEAQ (reference sequence). V gave up 8 bases and J gave up 0 bases, with 11 bases separating them. The CDR3 extends over 14 amino acids. The CDR3 reads CASGSFPSYNEQFF. The CDR3 DNA follows: TGTGCCAGCGGCTCGTTTCCCTCCTACAATGAGCAGTTCTTC.

This chain links TRBV6-1 with TRBJ2-5, with no clear D. V was clipped by 2 bases and J by 2 bases, with 3 bases between them. CDR1 is MNHNS and CDR2 is SASEGT in the germline V gene. The CDR3 length is 12 residues. This CDR3 is CASSEQQETQYF. The CDR3 nucleotides are TGTGCCAGCAGTGAACAACAAGAGACCCAGTACTTC.

A word on this clone: A read error may produce the germline difference seen at one junction end. V and J are TRBV10-3 and TRBJ2-3; 9 bases agree with TRBD2. Looked up from germline, CDR1 is ENHRY and CDR2 is SYGVKD. The CDR3 loop spans 16 amino acids. CDR3 amino acids: CAINEGGRALADTQYF. The CDR3 nucleotides are TGTGCCATCAATGAGGGCGGGAGGGCCCTCGCAGATACGCAGTATTTT.

V usage is TRBV15 and J usage is TRBJ2-3; 7 bases are a match to TRBD2. V lost 1 base and J lost 4; bases outside the gene matches: 11. CDR3 length: 17 residues. Germline CDR1 reads LNHNV; CDR2 reads YYDKDF (reference sequence). CDR3 residues: CATSRVVGAGAADTQYF. In DNA, the CDR3 is TGTGCCACCAGCAGAGTCGTCGGTGCGGGAGCGGCAGATACGCAGTATTTT.

This clone turned up a few times. The rearrangement uses TRBV27 and TRBJ1-5, with a possible D match to TRBD1 (6 bases). The CDR3 loop spans 14 amino acids. Deletions cut 1 base from V and 6 bases from J, with 10 bases between. Germline loops: CDR1 MNHEY, CDR2 SMNVEV (reference sequence). CDR3 residues: CASSLWQGIQPQHF. DNA for the CDR3: TGTGCCAGCAGTTTATGGCAGGGGATTCAGCCCCAGCATTTT.

J is TRBJ2-1 and V is TRBV18, with D tentatively TRBD2 (7 bases). The CDR3 has 15 amino acids. Germline V CDR1 and CDR2: KGHSH, LQKENI. Trimming took off 6 bases at V and 4 bases at J, with 16 bases between the two ends. The CDR3 reads CASSERGAVYNEQFF. Written as DNA, the CDR3 is TGTGCCAGCTCCGAACGGGGGGCTGTGTACAATGAGCAGTTCTTC. Using reference TRBV18 and TRBJ2-1 for the parts outside the CDR3, the full variable domain is NAGVMQNPRHLVRRRGQEARLRCSPMKGHSHVYWYRQLPEEGLKFMVYLQKENIIDESGMPKERFSAEFPKEGPSILRIQQVVRGDSAAYFCASSERGAVYNEQFFGPGTRLTVL.

The rearrangement links TRBV3-1 (or the pseudogene TRBV3-2) to TRBJ1-2, with 9 bases aligning to TRBD1. The CDR3 is 14 amino acids. After removal of 3 bases from V and 6 bases from J, the junction contained 5 bases not matched to a gene. From germline, CDR1 is LGHDT and CDR2 YNNKEL (reference sequence). This CDR3 reads CASSHGTGSHGYTF. The DNA for the CDR3 is TGTGCCAGCAGCCACGGGACAGGGAGCCATGGCTACACCTTC.

V is TRBV5-1 and J is TRBJ2-3; 9 bases are shared with TRBD2. CDR1 and CDR2 (germline): SGHRS, YFSETQ. CDR3 length: 16 residues. The ends lost 0 bases at V and 3 bases at J; junction bases unmatched: 5. This CDR3 reads CASSLGIAGATDTQYF. The CDR3 bases are TGCGCCAGCAGCTTGGGTATAGCGGGGGCGACAGATACGCAGTATTTT.

The rearrangement links TRBV6-1 to TRBJ2-7; 7 bases line up with TRBD1. V lost 2 bases and J lost 1; bases outside the gene matches: 8. Germline V gives CDR1 MNHNS, CDR2 SASEGT. The CDR3 contains 16 residues. DNA for the CDR3: TGTGCCAGCAGTGAAAGAAGCAGGGGGTCGTCCTACGAGCAGTACTTC. This translates into CASSERSRGSSYEQYF.

This clone was picked up one time. The CDR3 bases are TGTGCCAGCAGCTTATACAGGGGTGAGCAGTTCTTC. Amino acids: CASSLYRGEQFF. This chain links TRBV7-2 with TRBJ2-1; 7 bases map to TRBD1. The CDR3 loop spans 12 amino acids. With 2 bases clipped from V and 9 bases from J, the junction kept 1 base outside the gene matches. The germline CDR1 and CDR2 sequences are SGHTA and FQGNSA.

The V gene is TRBV5-8, the J gene TRBJ1-1; D not resolved. V was trimmed by 0 bases and J by 6 bases, leaving 12 bases between them. CDR1 and CDR2 (germline): SGHTS, YDEGEE. CDR3 length: 14 amino acids. The CDR3 coding sequence is TGTGCCAGCAGCTTGGAAGGGCGGGTGGCTGAAGCTTTCTTT. Translating gives CASSLEGRVAEAFF.

The rearrangement links TRBV7-2 to TRBJ2-1; D uncertain. The CDR3 extends over 14 amino acids. CDR1 is SGHTA, CDR2 FQGNSA, per germline. V lost 1 base, J lost 0 bases, and 4 bases lay in between. The CDR3 sequence is CASSLELSYNEQFF. CDR3 DNA sequence: TGTGCCAGCAGCTTAGAGCTCTCCTACAATGAGCAGTTCTTC.

The V and J genes are TRBV4-1 and TRBJ1-5; D unclear. Germline V gene lookup returns CDR1 MGHRA and CDR2 YSYEKL. The CDR3 loop spans 16 amino acids. The ends were cut back, 0 bases at V and 6 bases at J, with 15 bases in the middle. The DNA of the CDR3 is TGCGCCAGCAGCCAAGATTGGGAGGCGTACGGTCAGCCCCAGCATTTT. This encodes CASSQDWEAYGQPQHF.

The rearrangement uses TRBV5-1 and TRBJ2-1, with D tentatively TRBD1 (5 bases). V was trimmed by 3 bases and J by 10 bases, leaving 11 bases between them. The CDR3 totals 12 residues. Germline CDR1 and CDR2: SGHRS and YFSETQ. CDR3: CASSSVTAEQFF. The CDR3 coding sequence is TGCGCCAGCAGCTCTGTGACAGCCGAGCAGTTCTTC. The variable domain in full, with the rest retrieved from reference TRBV5-1 and TRBJ2-1, is KAGVTQTPRYLIKTRGQQVTLSCSPISGHRSVSWYQQTPGQGLQFLFEYFSETQRNKGNFPGRFSGRQFSNSRSEMNVSTLELGDSALYLCASSSVTAEQFFGPGTRLTVL.

This chain links TRBV18 with TRBJ2-4; 8 bases map to TRBD1. V lost 6 bases and J lost 8; bases outside the gene matches: 6. Per germline, CDR1 KGHSH and CDR2 LQKENI. The CDR3 totals 13 residues. CDR3: CASSGQVSDIQYF. Here the CDR3 DNA reads TGTGCCAGCTCGGGACAGGTCTCAGACATTCAGTACTTC.

The rearrangement uses TRBV18 and TRBJ2-7; TRBD2 matches 11 bases. Germline CDR1 reads KGHSH; CDR2 reads LQKENI. Unmatched junction bases numbered 1, after V lost 3 bases and J lost 3 bases. The CDR3 contains 14 residues. The CDR3 spells CASSPGTSGYEQYF. The CDR3 coding sequence is TGTGCCAGCTCACCCGGGACTAGCGGCTACGAGCAGTACTTC.

This clone was detected only a few times. The J gene is TRBJ1-2, the V gene TRBV11-2, with no clear D. This CDR3 region has 11 residues. Trimming removed 5 bases at V and 7 bases at J, with 8 bases between. CDR1 and CDR2 (germline): SGHAT, FQNNGV. The CDR3 is CASSPGFGYTF. Here the CDR3 DNA reads TGTGCCAGCAGCCCAGGCTTTGGCTACACCTTC.

The CDR3 DNA reads as TGTGCCAGTAGTTCCCCGACTAGCGGGGTCTACAATGAGCAGTTCTTC. Its protein is CASSSPTSGVYNEQFF. The V and J genes are TRBV19 and TRBJ2-1, with 11 bases fitting TRBD2. The CDR3 covers 16 residues. Per the germline V gene, CDR1 is LNHDA and CDR2 is SQIVND (reference sequence). The trim removed 5 bases at V and 3 bases at J, leaving 6 bases unmatched.

This sequence joins TRBV2 and TRBJ2-2, with 9 bases lining up with TRBD1. CDR3 length: 14 residues. Trimming removed 4 bases from V and 3 bases from J; junction bases left unmatched: 0. Germline lookup yields CDR1 SNHLY and CDR2 FYNNEI. The chain's CDR3 is CASSGQGDTGELFF. CDR3 DNA sequence: TGTGCCAGCAGTGGACAGGGGGACACCGGGGAGCTGTTTTTT. The full variable domain, in which reference TRBV2 and TRBJ2-2 provide the parts outside the CDR3, is EPEVTQTPSHQVTQMGQEVILRCVPISNHLYFYWYRQILGQKVEFLVSFYNNEISEKSEIFDDQFSVERPDGSNFTLKIRSTKLEDSAMYFCASSGQGDTGELFFGEGSRLTVL.